The 21 T cell receptor beta chains reported below all come from one sample, sequenced in a study of blood T cells in healthy people across ages. Then a second PCR, running about 7 to 11 cycles, was carried out with a sample-barcoded 5' primer and a J-beta primer mix. TCRdb passed the 5' RACE reads through MiXCR, listing each CDR3 protein once. Of some 1.5 million distinct CDR3 sequences listed, approximately 28% were seen once; the top ten hold 7.7%. The sequenced material came from blood. The receptor set was obtained from a woman under 40 in good health.

In this sample, this clonotype turned up a few times. The chain joins TRBV6-2 or TRBV6-3 to TRBJ2-5, with 7 positions matching TRBD2. The J call may be in error: the DNA end matches TRBJ2-7 better. The CDR3 is made up of 13 amino acids. Germline CDR1 and CDR2: MNHEY and SVGEGT. Here the CDR3 reads CASGREILNEQYF. CDR3 coding DNA: TGTGCCAGCGGGAGGGAAATTCTAAACGAGCAGTACTTC.

The sample holds many counts of this clonotype. The chain couples TRBV15 to TRBJ1-2; D call uncertain. There are 13 residues in the CDR3. Germline assignment: CDR1 LNHNV and CDR2 YYDKDF (reference sequence). V was shortened by 0 bases and J by 7 bases, with 9 bases between the two germline ends. The CDR3 reads CATSRDRGTGYTF. CDR3 sequence (DNA): TGTGCCACCAGCAGAGATCGGGGTACTGGCTACACCTTC. The complete variable domain, with remaining parts taken from reference TRBV15 and TRBJ1-2, reads DAMVIQNPRYQVTQFGKPVTLSCSQTLNHNVMYWYQQKSSQAPKLLFHYYDKDFNNEADTPDNFQSRRPNTSFCFLDIRSPGLGDTAMYLCATSRDRGTGYTFGSGTRLTVV.

The genes are TRBV7-2 and TRBJ1-4; 10 positions agree with TRBD1. Germline V gives CDR1 SGHTA, CDR2 FQGNSA. This CDR3 is 15 amino acids long. The junction had 5 bases not matched to a gene; V was cut back by 6 bases and J by 4 bases. This CDR3 reads CASRSDRGLNEKLFF. The CDR3, as DNA: TGTGCCAGCAGATCCGACAGGGGGCTTAATGAAAAACTGTTTTTT. Full variable domain (outside the CDR3, taken from reference TRBV7-2 and TRBJ1-4): GAGVSQSPSNKVTEKGKDVELRCDPISGHTALYWYRQSLGQGLEFLIYFQGNSAPDKSGLPSDRFSAERTGGSVSTLTIQRTQQEDSAVYLCASRSDRGLNEKLFFGSGTQLSVL.

About this clonotype itself: At one end the junction does not follow the germline gene, possibly because of a read error. The J gene is TRBJ2-7, the V gene TRBV6-6; 11 bases are a match to TRBD2. Germline V lookup: CDR1 MNHNY, CDR2 SVGAGI (reference sequence). This CDR3 comprises 15 residues. For the CDR3, the DNA is TGTGCCAGCAGTTACGCTAGCGGGAGGTCTTACGGGCAGTACTTC. It translates to CASSYASGRSYGQYF.

The sample holds many counts of this clonotype. The chain employs TRBV2 and TRBJ1-2; D gene unclear. The CDR3 extends over 13 amino acids. Looked up from germline, CDR1 is SNHLY and CDR2 is FYNNEI. Trimming removed 8 bases at V and 0 bases at J, with 10 bases between. CDR3 in DNA: TGTGCCAGCTCCGAGGGAGCTAACTATGGCTACACCTTC. It is translated as CASSEGANYGYTF.

A few counts support this clonotype. The chain is built from TRBV28 and TRBJ2-7; a possible D gene is TRBD2 (7 bases). The CDR3 consists of 14 residues. The ends were cut back, 6 bases at V and 1 base at J, with 13 bases in the middle. CDR1 and CDR2 from the germline V gene are MDHEN and SYDVKM. The CDR3 here is CASRKGEGSYEQYF. CDR3 bases: TGTGCCAGCAGAAAGGGGGAGGGGTCCTACGAGCAGTACTTC.

This clonotype was seen at least ten times. The chain couples TRBV24-1 to TRBJ2-5; D gene unclear. With 4 bases removed from V and 5 bases from J, the gap between germline ends came to 16 bases. This CDR3 is built from 15 residues. Germline V gene sequence: CDR1 KGHDR, CDR2 SFDVKD. CDR3 residues: CATSDPATVPETQYF. Written as DNA, the CDR3 is TGTGCCACCAGTGACCCTGCTACAGTCCCTGAGACCCAGTACTTC.

This clonotype came up a few times. The rearrangement uses TRBV4-2 and TRBJ2-1; 7 positions match TRBD1. Germline CDR1 and CDR2: LGHNA and YNFKEQ. The ends lost 3 bases at V and 8 bases at J; junction bases unmatched: 7. This CDR3 contains 14 residues. Written as DNA, the CDR3 is TGTGCCAGCAGCCACGCCGGGGACAGCTATGAGCAGTTCTTC. Protein: CASSHAGDSYEQFF.

The chain joins TRBV10-3 to TRBJ1-2, with 11 bases identical to TRBD1. V shed 6 bases, J shed 6 bases, and the junction held 6 bases outside the gene matches. This CDR3 spans 14 amino acids. Germline V CDR1 and CDR2: ENHRY, SYGVKD. The CDR3 DNA reads as TGTGCCATCAGGCCGGGACAGGGGGACCATGGCTACACCTTC. This sequence encodes CAIRPGQGDHGYTF.

A note on this clonotype: A read error may produce the germline difference seen at one junction end. The chain carries TRBV2 and TRBJ2-6; TRBD2 might be the D (6 bases). The germline CDR1 and CDR2 sequences are SNHLY and FYNNEI. The CDR3 is made up of 20 amino acids. The DNA for the CDR3 is TGTGCCACCGGAGGAGGGCCCTCGGGAGTTGCGAGCTCTGGGACCAACGTCCTGACTTTC. Residues: CATGGGPSGVASSGTNVLTF.

The chain combines TRBV29-1 with TRBJ1-1, with D possibly being TRBD1 (5 bases). This CDR3 comprises 13 residues. V gave up 4 bases and J gave up 2 bases, with 11 bases separating them. The germline V gene encodes CDR1 SQVTM and CDR2 ANQGSEA. The chain's CDR3 is CSVGWDSNTEAFF. The CDR3 DNA reads as TGCAGCGTTGGATGGGACTCTAACACTGAAGCTTTCTTT.

This clonotype was observed a handful of times. V gene TRBV6-5 combines with J gene TRBJ2-7; D uncertain. Trimming removed 3 bases at V and 1 base at J, with 13 bases between. The CDR3 runs 15 residues. The germline CDR1 and CDR2 sequences are MNHEY and SVGAGI. Written as DNA, the CDR3 is TGTGCCAGCAGTTATATGTCCGGTGGGTCCTACGAGCAGTACTTC. Translated: CASSYMSGGSYEQYF.

This clonotype came up a few times. The V gene is TRBV12-3 or TRBV12-4, the J gene TRBJ2-1; D is undetermined. CDR3 size: 14 residues. V was clipped by 6 bases and J by 0 bases, with 9 bases between them. CDR3 protein: CASRWESSYNEQFF. The CDR3 DNA sequence: TGTGCCAGCAGATGGGAAAGCTCCTACAATGAGCAGTTCTTC.

This clonotype was recorded at least ten times. The chain has TRBV20-1 and TRBJ2-7; either TRBD1 or TRBD2 may fit D (5 bases each). Germline loops: CDR1 DFQATT, CDR2 SNEGSKA (reference sequence). The V and J ends lost 3 bases and 3 bases respectively, with 12 bases between them. The CDR3 extends over 13 amino acids. This CDR3 is CSARWSGGYEQYF. CDR3 DNA: TGCAGTGCTAGGTGGAGTGGGGGCTACGAGCAGTACTTC.

J is TRBJ2-7 and V is TRBV4-1; TRBD2 matches 11 bases. V gave up 3 bases and J gave up 3 bases; unmatched junction bases: 10. The CDR3 has 17 amino acids. Germline V gene data show CDR1 as MGHRA and CDR2 as YSYEKL. The DNA for the CDR3 is TGCGCCAGCAGCCAGGAAACACTAGCGGGAGTCGTCTACGAGCAGTACTTC. This encodes CASSQETLAGVVYEQYF.

Concerning this clonotype: This may be a read error, as it is one base from a much larger clone. This chain joins TRBV5-1 and TRBJ2-4; 8 positions agree with TRBD1. Germline V CDR1 and CDR2: SGHRS, YFSETQ. V shed 4 bases, J shed 13 bases, and the junction held 16 bases outside the gene matches. This CDR3 is built from 15 residues. Here the CDR3 DNA reads TGCGCCAGCAGCATAGCAGGGGGCCCCTACAATGAGCAGTACTTC. This gives the protein CASSIAGGPYNEQYF.

The V gene is TRBV7-9, the J gene TRBJ1-3; 8 nucleotides match TRBD1. Germline V gives CDR1 SEHNR, CDR2 FQNEAQ (reference sequence). CDR3 length: 14 amino acids. Trimming at V came to 6 bases and at J to 4 bases, leaving 5 bases not matched to a gene. Here the CDR3 DNA reads TGTGCCAGCAGGCTCCGGGACAGGGGAAACACCATATATTTT. It codes for CASRLRDRGNTIYF.

The J gene is TRBJ2-1, the V gene TRBV5-1; tentatively, D is TRBD1 (7 bases). Germline V gene data show CDR1 as SGHRS and CDR2 as YFSETQ. The CDR3 is 17 residues long. Trimming stripped 3 bases from V and 0 bases from J, with 16 bases between. This CDR3 reads CASSSAQGRSSYNEQFF. The CDR3 DNA reads as TGCGCCAGCAGCTCCGCACAGGGGAGGAGCTCCTACAATGAGCAGTTCTTC. The full variable domain, its missing parts supplied by reference TRBV5-1 and TRBJ2-1, is KAGVTQTPRYLIKTRGQQVTLSCSPISGHRSVSWYQQTPGQGLQFLFEYFSETQRNKGNFPGRFSGRQFSNSRSEMNVSTLELGDSALYLCASSSAQGRSSYNEQFFGPGTRLTVL.

This clonotype came up a few times. The chain links TRBV12-3 or TRBV12-4 to TRBJ2-7, with D perhaps TRBD2 (5 bases). The V end was cut by 2 bases, the J end by 2 bases, with 16 bases between. The CDR3 length is 16 residues. In DNA, the CDR3 is TGTGCCAGCAGTTTATTCCCCACGGGAACAACCTACGAGCAGTACTTC. Its translation is CASSLFPTGTTYEQYF.

This clonotype was counted a few times. The V call is TRBV5-6, the J call TRBJ2-5; 10 bases match TRBD1. After removal of 0 bases from V and 4 bases from J, the junction contained 3 bases not matched to a gene. This CDR3 has 15 amino acids. Per the germline V gene, CDR1 is SGHDT and CDR2 is YYEEEE. The CDR3 nucleotides read TGTGCCAGCAGCTTGGGACAGGGGGCGCGAGAGACCCAGTACTTC. This sequence encodes CASSLGQGARETQYF.

The V and J genes are TRBV11-3 and TRBJ2-1, with 9 bases matching TRBD1. Looked up from germline, CDR1 is SGHNT and CDR2 is YENEEA. J gave up 8 bases and V 4 bases, and 15 bases lay outside the gene matches. The length of the CDR3 is 17 residues. The CDR3 coding sequence is TGTGCCAGCAGCTCCCAGAGGGGGACAGGGCCTATAGATGAGCAGTTCTTC. As protein: CASSSQRGTGPIDEQFF.